Presented here are 27 T cell receptor beta chains from one specimen sequenced in a study of Ad26.COV2.S vaccination and SARS-CoV-2 variants. This table comes from immunoSEQ multiplex PCR, and its TCRdb copy is limited to in-frame clones, with some not included. The sample comprises about 350,000 clones, around 92% of which are singletons, and around 4.2% rests with the top ten. Source: peripheral blood, taken after recovery from COVID-19. These receptors were taken from a human donor who had recovered from COVID-19.

This chain joins TRBV6-5 and TRBJ2-5; TRBD1 or TRBD2 may be the D gene (5 bases each). CDR1 is MNHEY, CDR2 SVGAGI, per germline. Trimming took off 2 bases at V and 3 bases at J, with 10 bases between the two ends. The CDR3 covers 14 residues. CDR3 in amino acids: CASSYGTNKETQYF. The CDR3, as DNA: TGTGCCAGCAGTTACGGGACGAACAAAGAGACCCAGTACTTC.

V and J are TRBV10-3 and TRBJ2-2, with unresolved D. From germline, CDR1 is ENHRY and CDR2 SYGVKD. V was trimmed by 4 bases and J by 4 bases, leaving 4 bases between them. The CDR3 runs 12 residues. CDR3 DNA: TGTGCCATCAGTGCCGGCACCGGGGAGCTGTTTTTT. Amino acid sequence: CAISAGTGELFF.

This rearrangement joins TRBV2 to TRBJ2-3; 8 bases map to TRBD1. CDR1 SNHLY and CDR2 FYNNEI come from the germline V gene. The CDR3 spans 15 residues. The J segment lost 5 bases and the V segment lost 8 bases, leaving 12 bases of the junction unmatched. The CDR3 loop is CASPQTGDLGDTQYF. The CDR3, as DNA: TGTGCCAGCCCACAGACAGGGGATTTAGGAGATACGCAGTATTTT.

V usage is TRBV5-1 and J usage is TRBJ2-1, with 9 bases lining up with TRBD1. The CDR3 sequence is 12 residues long. CDR1 is SGHRS and CDR2 is YFSETQ in the germline V gene. V was clipped by 5 bases and J by 10 bases; unmatched bases: 4. DNA for the CDR3: TGCGCCAGCAGGTTAGACAGGGGGGAGCAGTTCTTC. Translating gives CASRLDRGEQFF.

The chain links TRBV6-2 or TRBV6-3 to TRBJ2-7; D is unclear. CDR1 is MNHEY and CDR2 is SVGEGT in the germline V gene. The CDR3 runs to 16 residues. Trimming shortened V by 4 bases and J by 2 bases, and 18 bases separated the two germline ends. CDR3 loop: CASSLYTATSTYEQYF. CDR3 nucleotides: TGTGCCAGCAGTTTATACACAGCCACTTCGACCTACGAGCAGTACTTC.

The rearrangement links TRBV10-1 to TRBJ2-2; TRBD1 aligns across 8 bases. The CDR3 spans 17 residues. The germline V gene has CDR1 WNHNN and CDR2 SYGVQD (reference sequence). The J segment lost 2 bases and the V segment lost 0 bases, leaving 5 bases of the junction unmatched. CDR3 coding DNA: TGCGCCAGCAGTGAGTCGTCACAGGGGGTAAACACCGGGGAGCTGTTTTTT. Translated, it gives CASSESSQGVNTGELFF.

The J gene is TRBJ2-1, the V gene TRBV10-3, with a tentative D call TRBD1 (6 bases). CDR1 ENHRY and CDR2 SYGVKD come from the germline V gene. V was trimmed by 7 bases and J by 10 bases, leaving 14 bases between them. The CDR3 is made up of 12 amino acids. CDR3 in amino acids: CAITPTGTEQFF. The CDR3 DNA follows: TGTGCCATCACACCAACGGGGACAGAGCAGTTCTTC.

The V call is TRBV5-8, the J call TRBJ2-5; D remains unclear. V was shortened by 0 bases and J by 5 bases, with 8 bases between the two germline ends. Germline assignment: CDR1 SGHTS and CDR2 YDEGEE. The CDR3 runs to 13 residues. The CDR3 protein is CASSLAGLETQYF. CDR3 coding DNA: TGTGCCAGCAGCTTGGCCGGGCTGGAGACCCAGTACTTC.

V is TRBV5-6 and J is TRBJ1-3, with D unclear. The CDR3 covers 16 residues. The V end was cut by 0 bases, the J end by 0 bases, with 10 bases between. Germline CDR1 SGHDT, CDR2 YYEEEE. CDR3 amino acids: CASSLAGWDSGNTIYF. The CDR3 DNA is TGTGCCAGCAGCTTGGCTGGGTGGGACTCTGGAAACACCATATATTTT. Supplemented by reference TRBV5-6 and TRBJ1-3, the full variable domain reads DAGVTQSPTHLIKTRGQQVTLRCSPKSGHDTVSWYQQALGQGPQFIFQYYEEEERQRGNFPDRFSGHQFPNYSSELNVNALLLGDSALYLCASSLAGWDSGNTIYFGEGSWLTVV.

This rearrangement joins TRBV27 to TRBJ2-2; 8 bases match TRBD1. V dropped 10 bases and J dropped 5; count of bases not matched to a gene: 15. Germline lookup yields CDR1 MNHEY and CDR2 SMNVEV (reference sequence). This CDR3 has 16 amino acids. CDR3 region: CATRGQAHSRTGELFF. In nucleotides, the CDR3 is TGTGCCACCAGGGGACAGGCCCACTCGAGGACCGGGGAGCTGTTTTTT.

The rearrangement uses TRBV9 and TRBJ2-7; 10 bases fit TRBD2. The CDR3 is 15 amino acids. J was trimmed by 2 bases and V by 0 bases; bases with no gene match: 2. CDR1 is SGDLS, CDR2 YYNGEE, per germline. CDR3 DNA: TGTGCCAGCAGCGTAGGGACTAGCGGAACCTACGAGCAGTACTTC. Its protein product is CASSVGTSGTYEQYF.

This clone has only one observation. The CDR3 DNA is TGTGCCAGCAGCACCCCGCCAGGGGTTGGGGAGCTGTTTTTT. Its translation: CASSTPPGVGELFF. The J gene is TRBJ2-2, the V gene TRBV9; D is possibly TRBD1 (6 bases). Trimming took off 4 bases at V and 8 bases at J, with 15 bases between the two ends. The CDR3 is 14 residues long. The germline gives CDR1 SGDLS, CDR2 YYNGEE.

The J gene is TRBJ2-7, the V gene TRBV7-8; 8 bases fit TRBD1. With 5 bases clipped from V and 3 bases from J, the junction kept 18 bases outside the gene matches. Germline CDR1 and CDR2: SGHVS and FQNEAQ. The CDR3 runs to 18 residues. CDR3 region: CASSPIGGWTGNFYEQYF. The DNA of the CDR3 is TGTGCCAGCAGCCCTATCGGTGGTTGGACAGGGAATTTCTACGAGCAGTACTTC.

The gene calls are TRBV6-2 or TRBV6-3 and TRBJ1-2, with D perhaps matching TRBD1 (5 bases). The CDR3 consists of 14 residues. Germline V gives CDR1 MNHEY, CDR2 SVGEGT. Trimming removed 1 base at V and 3 bases at J, with 9 bases between. The CDR3, as DNA: TGTGCCAGCAGTTACTTCACAGGTCACTATGGCTACACCTTC. Translating gives CASSYFTGHYGYTF.

As regards this clone: In the same sample, other DNA sequences code for this CDR3. The DNA for the CDR3 is TGTGCCAGCTCCCAAGGACAGAACACTGAAGCTTTCTTT. This encodes CASSQGQNTEAFF. The chain couples TRBV18 to TRBJ1-1; a possible D gene is TRBD1 (5 bases). CDR1 KGHSH and CDR2 LQKENI come from the germline V gene. The CDR3 has 13 residues. V lost 6 bases and J lost 1, with 9 bases in between.

The genes are TRBV6-4 and TRBJ2-2, with D tentatively TRBD1 or TRBD2 (5 bases each). Germline CDR1 is MRHNA and CDR2 is SNTAGT. CDR3 size: 16 residues. V was shortened by 3 bases and J by 5 bases, with 16 bases between the two germline ends. The CDR3: CASSEGPTRVTGELFF. In DNA, the CDR3 is TGTGCCAGCAGTGAGGGACCGACACGAGTGACCGGGGAGCTGTTTTTT.

The chain has TRBV4-3 and TRBJ1-1, with TRBD1 matching over 9 bases. The germline V gene encodes CDR1 LGHNA and CDR2 YSLEER. Unmatched junction bases numbered 6, after V lost 0 bases and J lost 7 bases. This CDR3 is 15 amino acids long. CDR3 loop: CASSQEPGTGIEAFF. The CDR3 nucleotides read TGCGCCAGCAGCCAAGAACCTGGGACAGGGATTGAAGCTTTCTTT.

The rearrangement joins TRBV6-5 to TRBJ2-1; TRBD2 matches 12 bases. Germline-derived CDR1 and CDR2 are MNHEY and SVGAGI. The ends lost 5 bases at V and 7 bases at J; junction bases unmatched: 6. The CDR3 length is 15 residues. CDR3 sequence: CASSHLAGGPNEQFF. The CDR3 DNA follows: TGTGCCAGCAGTCACCTAGCGGGGGGGCCTAATGAGCAGTTCTTC.

This clone has just one count. V is TRBV10-1 and J is TRBJ1-1, with TRBD1 matching 8 bases. V lost 11 bases, J lost 2 bases, and 10 bases stayed unmatched. Germline CDR1 is WNHNN and CDR2 is SYGVQD (reference sequence). This CDR3 region has 14 residues. This chain's CDR3 is CAAFRGPGNTEAFF. The CDR3 DNA reads as TGCGCCGCCTTCAGGGGGCCGGGAAACACTGAAGCTTTCTTT.

This sequence joins TRBV7-6 and TRBJ2-1; 8 positions agree with TRBD2. In germline, CDR1 is SGHVS, CDR2 FNYEAQ. Trimming cost V 7 bases and J 0 bases; bases outside gene matches: 8. The CDR3 spans 16 residues. As DNA, the CDR3 is TGTGCCAGCACCTTCATAGCGGGGAGCTCCTACAATGAGCAGTTCTTC. Encoded protein: CASTFIAGSSYNEQFF.

The V and J genes are TRBV6-5 and TRBJ1-1; D call uncertain. The CDR3 runs 15 residues. The germline CDR1 and CDR2 sequences are MNHEY and SVGAGI. The V gene lost 0 bases and the J gene lost 1 base, with 9 bases spanning the gap. The CDR3, as DNA: TGTGCCAGCAGTTACTCAGGCAGGCCGAACACTGAAGCTTTCTTT. Translated, it gives CASSYSGRPNTEAFF.

This chain connects TRBV6-2 or TRBV6-3 to TRBJ2-1; TRBD2 matches 9 bases. Germline assignment: CDR1 MNHEY and CDR2 SVGEGT. The CDR3 extends over 16 amino acids. J was trimmed by 3 bases and V by 4 bases; bases with no gene match: 7. CDR3 sequence: CASSSGTSTFYNEQFF. The CDR3 coding sequence is TGTGCCAGCAGTTCCGGGACTAGCACGTTCTACAATGAGCAGTTCTTC.

This chain joins TRBV12-3 or TRBV12-4 and TRBJ2-3, with D tentatively TRBD2 (5 bases). Trimming stripped 5 bases from V and 6 bases from J, with 12 bases between. The CDR3 sequence is 13 residues long. The CDR3 bases are TGTGCCAGCAGTCGGGATCCCGTGGATACGCAGTATTTT. Its translation is CASSRDPVDTQYF.

In this sample, this clone turned up once. The chain is built from TRBV5-6 and TRBJ1-1, with unresolved D. Trimming removed 6 bases from V and 0 bases from J, with 12 bases in between. This CDR3 comprises 14 residues. CDR1 and CDR2 (germline): SGHDT, YYEEEE. The CDR3 DNA follows: TGTGCCAGCACCGGCCCAATATTGAACACTGAAGCTTTCTTT. Its translation: CASTGPILNTEAFF.

The chain recombines TRBV6-1 with TRBJ2-7; tentative D call: TRBD2 (7 bases). With 3 bases removed from V and 3 bases from J, the gap between germline ends came to 12 bases. This CDR3 is 14 amino acids long. Germline V gene lookup returns CDR1 MNHNS and CDR2 SASEGT. In DNA, the CDR3 is TGTGCCAGCAGTGAGGGGGGGCTGTTCTACGAGCAGTACTTC. Translating it yields CASSEGGLFYEQYF.

The V gene is TRBV2, the J gene TRBJ1-2, with D unresolved. V gave up 6 bases and J gave up 4 bases, with 12 bases separating them. Germline V gives CDR1 SNHLY, CDR2 FYNNEI. This CDR3 region has 13 residues. The chain's CDR3 is CASRPTEGYGYTF. The CDR3, as DNA: TGTGCCAGCAGACCGACGGAGGGCTATGGCTACACCTTC.

The chain recombines TRBV12-3 or TRBV12-4 with TRBJ1-2; D is unclear. The length of the CDR3 is 13 residues. Trimming shortened V by 0 bases and J by 6 bases, and 8 bases separated the two germline ends. The CDR3 is CASSLARDNGYTF. Here the CDR3 DNA reads TGTGCCAGCAGTTTAGCTAGGGATAATGGCTACACCTTC.